Listed below are T cell receptor beta chains from one sample, sequenced in a study of T cells in localized non-small cell lung cancer. Only in-frame clones appear in the TCRdb table, and some are missing; sequencing was by immunoSEQ multiplex PCR. The table lists tens of thousands of clones, about 83% of them singletons, with 13% in the top ten. Sequencing used peripheral blood, obtained before any cancer treatment. These receptors were collected from an older female donor with stage I lung adenocarcinoma. The CDR3 runs from the conserved cysteine through the conserved F or W. D genes are given only for firm matches. A clone size is listed for some rows: how often the clone was seen (once, few, many), or a class if it is expanded.

.	TRBJ1-5	.	TRBV19	TGTGCCAGTAGTCAGGGAGGTCAGCCCCAGCATTTT	CASSQGGQPQHF
.	TRBJ2-7	.	TRBV7-9	TGTGCCAGCAGCCTGTCCTACGAGCAGTACTTC	CASSLSYEQYF
TRBD2	TRBJ2-7	.	TRBV6-6	TGTGCCAGCAGGTTAGCGGGGGCGACATACGAGCAGTACTTC	CASRLAGATYEQYF
.	TRBJ2-6	.	TRBV10-3	TGTGCCATCAGTGCTTCCCTGCCGGGCTCTGGGGCCAACGTCCTGACTTTC	CAISASLPGSGANVLTF
TRBD1	TRBJ1-4	once	TRBV18	TGTGCCAGCTCACTACACCGCGGACAGGGTAATGAAAAACTGTTTTTT	CASSLHRGQGNEKLFF
TRBD1	TRBJ1-1	.	TRBV19	TGTGCCAGCAGCCGGGACAGGAACACTGAAGCTTTCTTT	CASSRDRNTEAFF
.	TRBJ1-2	.	TRBV29-1	TGCAGCGTTCAGACCGCTCTTAACTATGGCTACACCTTC	CSVQTALNYGYTF
.	TRBJ1-2	.	TRBV5-4	TGTGCCAGCAGCTTGGAAGTATCAGGGAGGAGCTACACCTTC	CASSLEVSGRSYTF
TRBD2	TRBJ2-3	few	TRBV9	TGTGCCAGCAGCGATAGCGGGACCCCGGGAGATACGCAGTATTTT	CASSDSGTPGDTQYF
TRBD1	TRBJ1-1	once	TRBV18	TGTGCCAGCTCAACGGGACAGGGGGCTGTAGCTTTCTTT	CASSTGQGAVAFF
TRBD2	TRBJ2-5	.	TRBV30	TGTGCCTGGATCGACACCTTACTAGCGGGGGGACTCGGGACCCAGTACTTC	CAWIDTLLAGGLGTQYF
TRBD1	TRBJ1-1	.	TRBV5-1	TGCGCCAGCAGCCGGTGGACAGGGGAGAACACTGAAGCTTTCTTT	CASSRWTGENTEAFF
.	TRBJ2-1	once	TRBV2	TGTGCCAGCAGTGATAGGGCCTCCTACAATGAGCAGTTCTTC	CASSDRASYNEQFF
.	TRBJ2-7	.	TRBV2	TGTGCCACATTCGAGAGAGGGGAGCAGTACTTC	CATFERGEQYF
.	TRBJ2-1	.	TRBV11-2	TGTGCCAGCAGCCACCTAGGGGGTCTAGCGGTTCCCTACAATGAGCAGTTCTTC	CASSHLGGLAVPYNEQFF
TRBD2	TRBJ2-2	.	TRBV11-3	TGTGCCAGCAGCTTAGGGGACTATTCCCAGAACACCGGGGAGCTGTTTTTT	CASSLGDYSQNTGELFF
.	TRBJ1-1	.	TRBV11-2	TGTGCCAGCAGCTTAGGGACAGCACACAACACTGAAGCTTTCTTT	CASSLGTAHNTEAFF
TRBD2	TRBJ2-1	.	TRBV7-3	TGTGCCAGCAGCTTGGGGGGGACTAGCGGATACAATGAGCAGTTCTTC	CASSLGGTSGYNEQFF
.	TRBJ2-6	.	TRBV9	TGTGCCAGCAGCGTAGACTCTGGGGCCAACGTCCTGACTTTC	CASSVDSGANVLTF
.	TRBJ1-1	.	TRBV5-1	TGCGCCAGCAGCTTGACAAACTTGAACACTGAAGCTTTCTTT	CASSLTNLNTEAFF
TRBD2	TRBJ2-1	few	TRBV11-2	TGTGCCAGCAGCTCGCCGGGACTAGCGCACAATGAGCAGTTCTTC	CASSSPGLAHNEQFF
.	TRBJ2-7	.	TRBV10-2	TGCGCCAGCAGTGTTTCCTACGAGCAGTACTTC	CASSVSYEQYF
TRBD1	TRBJ2-1	.	TRBV4-1	TGCGCCAGCAGCCAAACAGGGGTGGTTTTTAATGAGCAGTTCTTC	CASSQTGVVFNEQFF
TRBD1	TRBJ1-2	.	TRBV7-3	TGTGCCAGCAGCCCCGCATCGGGACAGGGGGCGTCCGGCTACACCTTC	CASSPASGQGASGYTF
.	TRBJ1-1	once	TRBV6-1	TGTGCCAGCATCTCGAAGGGGAACACTGAAGCTTTCTTT	CASISKGNTEAFF
TRBD2	TRBJ2-7	.	TRBV27	TGTGCCAGCAGTAACACATTAGCGGGGAGTTACGAGCAGTACTTC	CASSNTLAGSYEQYF
TRBD1	TRBJ1-5	.	TRBV7-2	TGTGCCAGCAGCCCGCGGACAGGGTCAAATCAGCCCCAGCATTTT	CASSPRTGSNQPQHF
.	TRBJ2-5	.	TRBV28	TGTGCCAGCAGTTTATCAACTCAGGGGCAAGAGACCCAGTACTTC	CASSLSTQGQETQYF
.	TRBJ1-2	.	TRBV14	TGTGCCAGCAGCCAAGATCAATATGGCTACACCTTC	CASSQDQYGYTF
.	TRBJ1-3	.	TRBV5-1	TGCGCCAGCAGCCCTTCACCCGGGACAAGGTCCGGAAACACCATATATTTT	CASSPSPGTRSGNTIYF
TRBD1	TRBJ2-3	once	TRBV27	TGTGCCAGCAGTTTCGGGCACCGGACAGGGGGCACAGATACGCAGTATTTT	CASSFGHRTGGTDTQYF
.	TRBJ1-3	.	TRBV14	TGTGCCAGCAGCCAAGATCGGCTAAGAACGGTCTCTGGAAACACCATATATTTT	CASSQDRLRTVSGNTIYF
.	TRBJ2-2	.	TRBV4-1	TGCGCCAGCAGCCAAGCTTGGGGGGCCGGGGAGCTGTTTTTT	CASSQAWGAGELFF
TRBD1	TRBJ2-7	.	TRBV6-1	TGTGCCAGCAGTGAAGGAACAGGGGGCTTCTACGAGCAGTACTTC	CASSEGTGGFYEQYF
.	TRBJ1-1	.	TRBV27	TGTGCCAGCAGAAGTTTTCTTAGACAGGTCAACACTGAAGCTTTCTTT	CASRSFLRQVNTEAFF
.	TRBJ1-2	.	TRBV2	TGTGCCAGCAGTGACAGAGGCTACACCTTC	CASSDRGYTF
TRBD2	TRBJ2-1	.	TRBV6-1	TGTGCCAGCAGTACCGGGACTAGCGGTTACAATGAGCAGTTCTTC	CASSTGTSGYNEQFF
TRBD2	TRBJ2-5	once	TRBV4-2	TGTGCCAGCAGCCAGGAGCCTAGCGGGGGGGCGGGAGAGACCCAGTACTTC	CASSQEPSGGAGETQYF
.	TRBJ1-2	.	TRBV30	TGTGCCTGGAGTGAACAGCCTCTGGGGGGCTACACCTTC	CAWSEQPLGGYTF
TRBD2	TRBJ2-1	.	TRBV7-9	TGTGCCAGCAGCTTTAGCGGGAGACGATACAATGAGCAGTTCTTC	CASSFSGRRYNEQFF
.	TRBJ2-5	.	TRBV29-1	TGCAGCGTTGGGGATACCGGGGAGACCCAGTACTTC	CSVGDTGETQYF
.	TRBJ2-7	.	TRBV14	TGTGCCAGCAGCCAAGTAGCAGGGGGGGGCGAGCAGTACTTC	CASSQVAGGGEQYF
TRBD2	TRBJ2-7	.	TRBV5-4	TGTGCCAGCAGCTCGCCTAGCGGGAGTTACGAGCAGTACTTC	CASSSPSGSYEQYF
TRBD2	TRBJ2-1	.	TRBV5-1	TGCGCCAGCAGCTTAGAACTAGCGGGAGGTGGAGATGAGCAGTTCTTC	CASSLELAGGGDEQFF
.	TRBJ1-1	few	TRBV20-1	TGCAGTGCTAGCGTGCGCACTGAAGCTTTCTTT	CSASVRTEAFF
TRBD1	TRBJ2-7	.	TRBV6-5	TGTGCCAGCAGTTACGGACAGGGGGGCTACGAGCAGTACTTC	CASSYGQGGYEQYF
TRBD1	TRBJ2-3	.	TRBV6-5	TGTGCCAGCAGTTCAAGACAGGGAGATACGCAGTATTTT	CASSSRQGDTQYF
TRBD1	TRBJ2-5	few	TRBV5-1	TGCGCCAGCAGAGAGGACAGGGATGGAGAGACCCAGTACTTC	CASREDRDGETQYF
TRBD2	TRBJ2-3	.	TRBV6-1	TGTGCCAGCAGTGTTTTGTATAGCGGGGGGGCGTCAGATACGCAGTATTTT	CASSVLYSGGASDTQYF
TRBD2	TRBJ2-7	.	TRBV4-1	TGCGCCAGCAGCCAAGAGGGAAGCGGGGGTCCCTACGAGCAGTACTTC	CASSQEGSGGPYEQYF
.	TRBJ2-7	.	TRBV7-6	TGTGCCAGCAGCCCCGGTGGCCAGCGCGAGCAGTACTTC	CASSPGGQREQYF
TRBD2	TRBJ2-7	.	TRBV2	TGTGCCAGCAGTGAGCTGACTAGCGGCGAGCAGTACTTC	CASSELTSGEQYF
TRBD1	TRBJ1-2	.	TRBV7-2	TGTGCCAGCAGCTTACTTTTGGGCAGGGGGCCGGGCGGCTACACCTTC	CASSLLLGRGPGGYTF
.	TRBJ2-1	.	TRBV6-1	TGTGCCAGCAGTGAAAGCGAGAGAGGCAATGAGCAGTTCTTC	CASSESERGNEQFF
.	TRBJ2-3	.	TRBV11-3	TGTGCCAGCAGCTCAACGACTAGTTCCAATACGCAGTATTTT	CASSSTTSSNTQYF
TRBD1	TRBJ1-5	few	TRBV27	TGTGCCAGCAGAAACAGGGGAGGTCAGCCCCAGCATTTT	CASRNRGGQPQHF
TRBD1	TRBJ2-7	.	TRBV4-2	TGTGCCAGCACCCGGACAACGACAGGGGCAGGCGAGCAGTACTTC	CASTRTTTGAGEQYF
TRBD2	TRBJ2-5	.	TRBV11-2	TGTGCCAGCAGCTTGATCGGGGGGGCGAAGACCCAGTACTTC	CASSLIGGAKTQYF
TRBD2	TRBJ2-5	.	TRBV7-9	TGTGCCAGCAGCCCCTCCGGACTAGCGGGGGGGCGGGAGACCCAGTACTTC	CASSPSGLAGGRETQYF
TRBD2	TRBJ2-7	.	TRBV6-1	TGTGCCAGCAGTGAAGTCGGGGGGGCCCCCGGGGAGCAGTACTTC	CASSEVGGAPGEQYF